This TCR beta chain was recovered during a study of cytomegalovirus exposure and HLA in healthy donors. General observations from the study: Overall, about 160 TCR beta chains were annotated as cytomegalovirus-associated. In vitro confirmation showed a few CMV-associated chains to be CMV antigen specific.

The table came from immunoSEQ multiplex PCR; TCRdb's copy has only in-frame clones and leaves some out. The sample includes some 140,000 clones, 84% of them seen just once. Losses at the gene ends were 10 bases for V and 8 bases for J; bases not matched to a gene: 16. CDR3 length: 14 amino acids. Germline V gives CDR1 MDHEN, CDR2 SYDVKM. Regarding this clone: No antigen is known for it.

This clonotype was sampled from a woman aged 25 to 39 in good health and CMV-seronegative. J is TRBJ1-2 and V is TRBV28, with 7 bases that match TRBD1. Sequences were obtained from PBMCs. The CDR3 spells CATRGQFLHGGYTF. As DNA, the CDR3 is TGTGCCACCAGGGGACAGTTCCTTCACGGGGGCTACACCTTC.